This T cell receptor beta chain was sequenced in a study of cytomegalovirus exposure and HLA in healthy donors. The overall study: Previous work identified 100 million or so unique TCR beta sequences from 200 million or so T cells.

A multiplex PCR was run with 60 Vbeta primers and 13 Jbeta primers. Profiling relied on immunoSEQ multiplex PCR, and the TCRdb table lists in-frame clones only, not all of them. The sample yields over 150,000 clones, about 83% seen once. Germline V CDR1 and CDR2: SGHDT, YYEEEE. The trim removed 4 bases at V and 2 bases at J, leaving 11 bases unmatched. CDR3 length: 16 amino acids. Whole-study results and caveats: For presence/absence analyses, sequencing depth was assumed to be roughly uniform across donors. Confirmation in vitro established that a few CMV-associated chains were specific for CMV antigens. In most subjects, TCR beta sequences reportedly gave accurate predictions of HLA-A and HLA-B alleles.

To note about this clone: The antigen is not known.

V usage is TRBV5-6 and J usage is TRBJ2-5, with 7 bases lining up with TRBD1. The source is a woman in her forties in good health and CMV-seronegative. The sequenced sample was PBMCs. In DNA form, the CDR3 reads TGTGCCAGCAGCCTTCTCCAGACAGGGCGACAAGAGACCCAGTACTTC. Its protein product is CASSLLQTGRQETQYF.